One and the same sample provided the 14 T cell receptor beta chains below, sequenced in a study of blood T cell repertoires in COVID-19. The assay was immunoSEQ multiplex PCR, and TCRdb's table has in-frame clones only and misses some. This table has around 70,000 clones, about 88% appearing once. Sequenced: peripheral blood. These receptors originate from a human donor in a cohort sampled during active COVID-19.

In this sample, this clone turned up once. V is TRBV28 and J is TRBJ2-1, with D perhaps matching TRBD1 (6 bases). The CDR3 consists of 15 residues. From germline, CDR1 is MDHEN and CDR2 SYDVKM. Trimming took 2 bases from V and 9 from J, leaving 17 bases between them. In DNA form, the CDR3 reads TGTGCCAGCAGTTTAAGTGGGAGTTTACAGGGTGAGCAGTTCTTC. Translated, it gives CASSLSGSLQGEQFF.

DNA of the CDR3: TGCGCCAGCAGCCAAGAGGGGACAGGGGGCTTTCTAGCGGCAGATACGCAGTATTTT. It yields the protein CASSQEGTGGFLAADTQYF. The V call is TRBV4-3, the J call TRBJ2-3, with TRBD1 matching 12 bases. Looked up from germline, CDR1 is LGHNA and CDR2 is YSLEER. V gave up 0 bases and J gave up 4 bases; unmatched junction bases: 11. The CDR3 spans 19 residues.

V usage is TRBV19 and J usage is TRBJ2-1; 8 nucleotides agree with TRBD2. The germline V gene has CDR1 LNHDA and CDR2 SQIVND (reference sequence). The J segment lost 3 bases and the V segment lost 10 bases, leaving 8 bases of the junction unmatched. CDR3 length: 14 residues. CDR3 amino acids: CATQSGRGYNEQFF. DNA of the CDR3: TGTGCCACCCAGAGCGGGAGAGGCTACAATGAGCAGTTCTTC.

The J gene is TRBJ2-7, the V gene TRBV9; 7 nucleotides match TRBD1. Germline V lookup: CDR1 SGDLS, CDR2 YYNGEE. The ends lost 3 bases at V and 5 bases at J; junction bases unmatched: 8. The CDR3 totals 14 residues. CDR3 protein: CASSGGDRDNEQYF. For the CDR3, the DNA is TGTGCCAGCAGCGGAGGAGACAGGGATAACGAGCAGTACTTC. Filled out from reference TRBV9 and TRBJ2-7, the complete variable domain reads DSGVTQTPKHLITATGQRVTLRCSPRSGDLSVYWYQQSLDQGLQFLIQYYNGEERAKGNILERFSAQQFPDLHSELNLSSLELGDSALYFCASSGGDRDNEQYFGPGTRLTVT.

The genes are TRBV6-5 and TRBJ2-2; TRBD2 is a possible D gene (6 bases). The CDR3 sequence is 15 residues long. Germline CDR1 is MNHEY and CDR2 is SVGAGI. V gave up 0 bases and J gave up 2 bases, with 7 bases separating them. In nucleotides, the CDR3 is TGTGCCAGCAGTTACTCGGAGGGAAACACCGGGGAGCTGTTTTTT. This encodes CASSYSEGNTGELFF.

The genes are TRBV7-8 and TRBJ2-7; maybe TRBD1 (5 bases). This CDR3 comprises 14 residues. The germline CDR1 and CDR2 sequences are SGHVS and FQNEAQ. V was pared by 5 bases and J by 5 bases, with 16 bases between. CDR3 DNA: TGTGCCAGCAGCCAACGGGCGGACATTAACGAGCAGTACTTC. Encoded protein: CASSQRADINEQYF.

The chain employs TRBV19 and TRBJ2-1, with 12 bases fitting TRBD2. This CDR3 has 15 amino acids. Germline assignment: CDR1 LNHDA and CDR2 SQIVND (reference sequence). The V gene end was trimmed by 6 bases and the J gene end by 3 bases; junction bases not matched to a gene: 3. CDR3 sequence reads: CASSRTSGNYNEQFF. The CDR3 nucleotides read TGTGCCAGTAGCCGGACTAGCGGGAACTACAATGAGCAGTTCTTC.

V is TRBV7-3 and J is TRBJ2-5; 11 bases fit TRBD2. CDR3 length: 16 amino acids. V trimming: 5 bases; J trimming: 2 bases; junction bases outside the gene matches: 7. The V gene's germline CDR1 is SGHTA and CDR2 FQGTGA. CDR3 in DNA: TGTGCCAGCAGCCTTGGACTAGCGGGTGATCAAGAGACCCAGTACTTC. The encoded protein is CASSLGLAGDQETQYF.

The V gene is TRBV11-2, the J gene TRBJ2-5; 8 nucleotides line up with TRBD2. Germline V gives CDR1 SGHAT, CDR2 FQNNGV. This CDR3 spans 14 amino acids. V shed 6 bases, J shed 0 bases, and the junction held 3 bases outside the gene matches. The CDR3 DNA is TGTGCCAGCAGAAGCGGGGGATACCAAGAGACCCAGTACTTC. It yields the protein CASRSGGYQETQYF.

The chain recombines TRBV21-1 with TRBJ2-5; the DNA was not compared with TRBD1, the D call given in the table. TRBV21-1 is flagged as a pseudogene. CDR3 size: 12 residues. CDR3 residues: CASSKQGETQYF. CDR3 coding DNA: TGTGCCAGCAGCAAACAGGGGGAGACCCAGTACTTC.

This sequence joins TRBV18 and TRBJ1-4; D not certain. The V end was cut by 2 bases, the J end by 0 bases, with 7 bases between. Per the germline V gene, CDR1 is KGHSH and CDR2 is LQKENI. The CDR3 loop spans 15 amino acids. CDR3 loop: CASSPSGATNEKLFF. CDR3 nucleotide sequence: TGTGCCAGCTCACCATCCGGGGCAACTAATGAAAAACTGTTTTTT.

The rearrangement joins TRBV6-6 to TRBJ2-7, with 11 bases identical to TRBD2. The length of the CDR3 is 14 residues. V shed 6 bases and J 4 bases; nucleotides not matched to a gene: 5. Germline CDR1 MNHNY, CDR2 SVGAGI (reference sequence). The CDR3 sequence is CASSQTSGVYEQYF. The CDR3 DNA is TGTGCCAGCAGCCAGACTAGCGGGGTTTACGAGCAGTACTTC.

V usage is TRBV6-1 and J usage is TRBJ2-7; TRBD1 aligns across 7 bases. The CDR3 runs 18 residues. Losses at the gene ends were 3 bases for V and 7 bases for J; bases not matched to a gene: 21. Per germline, CDR1 MNHNS and CDR2 SASEGT. The CDR3 DNA is TGTGCCAGCAGTGAGACAGGGATTCTGGCGGTGGGAAGGAAAGAGCAGTACTTC. Residues: CASSETGILAVGRKEQYF.

The table lists this clone with a count of one. The chain is built from TRBV18 and TRBJ2-2; 11 bases agree with TRBD1. The CDR3 runs 20 residues. Trimming took 4 bases from V and 1 from J; bases not matched to a gene: 14. The germline CDR1 and CDR2 sequences are KGHSH and LQKENI. CDR3 nucleotide sequence: TGTGCCAGCTCACTAGCGATTTGGACAGGGGGCTCCCTGAACACCGGGGAGCTGTTTTTT. It codes for CASSLAIWTGGSLNTGELFF.